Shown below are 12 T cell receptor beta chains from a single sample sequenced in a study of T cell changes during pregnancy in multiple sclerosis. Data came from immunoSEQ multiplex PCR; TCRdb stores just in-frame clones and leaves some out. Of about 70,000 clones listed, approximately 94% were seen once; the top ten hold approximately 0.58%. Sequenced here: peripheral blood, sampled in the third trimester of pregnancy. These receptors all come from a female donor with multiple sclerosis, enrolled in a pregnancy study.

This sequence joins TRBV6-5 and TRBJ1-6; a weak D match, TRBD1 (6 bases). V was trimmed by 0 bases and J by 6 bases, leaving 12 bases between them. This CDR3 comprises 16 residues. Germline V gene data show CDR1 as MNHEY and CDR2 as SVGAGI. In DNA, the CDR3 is TGTGCCAGCAGTTACTCCCCACAGGGTTTTAATTCACCCCTCCACTTT. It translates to CASSYSPQGFNSPLHF.

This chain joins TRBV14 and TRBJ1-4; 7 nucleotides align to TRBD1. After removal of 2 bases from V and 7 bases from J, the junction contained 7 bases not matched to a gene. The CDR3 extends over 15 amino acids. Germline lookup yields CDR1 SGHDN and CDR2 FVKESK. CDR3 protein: CASSQLGTVTEKLFF. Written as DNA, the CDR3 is TGTGCCAGCAGCCAACTCGGGACAGTAACTGAAAAACTGTTTTTT. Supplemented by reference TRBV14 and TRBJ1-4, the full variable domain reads EAGVTQFPSHSVIEKGQTVTLRCDPISGHDNLYWYRRVMGKEIKFLLHFVKESKQDESGMPNNRFLAERTGGTYSTLKVQPAELEDSGVYFCASSQLGTVTEKLFFGSGTQLSVL.

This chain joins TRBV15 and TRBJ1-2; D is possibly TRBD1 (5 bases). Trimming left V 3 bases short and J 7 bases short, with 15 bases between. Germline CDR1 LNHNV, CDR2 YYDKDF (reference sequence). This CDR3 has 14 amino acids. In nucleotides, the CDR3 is TGTGCCACCAGCAGGCTAGGGGAGGTGGGTGGCTACACCTTC. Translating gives CATSRLGEVGGYTF. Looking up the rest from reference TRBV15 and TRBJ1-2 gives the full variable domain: DAMVIQNPRYQVTQFGKPVTLSCSQTLNHNVMYWYQQKSSQAPKLLFHYYDKDFNNEADTPDNFQSRRPNTSFCFLDIRSPGLGDTAMYLCATSRLGEVGGYTFGSGTRLTVV.

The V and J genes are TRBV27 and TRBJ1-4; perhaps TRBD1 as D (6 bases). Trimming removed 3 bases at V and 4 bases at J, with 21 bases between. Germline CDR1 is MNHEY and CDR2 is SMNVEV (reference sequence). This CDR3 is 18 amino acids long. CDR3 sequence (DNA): TGTGCCAGCAGTTTCTCCCCCCCCCGGGACACCAATAATGAAAAACTGTTTTTT. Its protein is CASSFSPPRDTNNEKLFF.

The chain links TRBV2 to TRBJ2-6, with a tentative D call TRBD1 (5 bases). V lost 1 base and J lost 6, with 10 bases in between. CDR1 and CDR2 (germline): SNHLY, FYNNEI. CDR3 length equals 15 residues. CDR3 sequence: CASSEEGLSANVLTF. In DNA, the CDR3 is TGTGCCAGCAGTGAAGAGGGGCTCTCGGCCAACGTCCTGACTTTC.

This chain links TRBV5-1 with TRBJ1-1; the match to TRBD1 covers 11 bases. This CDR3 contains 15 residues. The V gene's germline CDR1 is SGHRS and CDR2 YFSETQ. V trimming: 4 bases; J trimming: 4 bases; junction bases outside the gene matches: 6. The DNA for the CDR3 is TGCGCCAGCAGCCGGGGACAGGGGGGGAGCACTGAAGCTTTCTTT. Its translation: CASSRGQGGSTEAFF. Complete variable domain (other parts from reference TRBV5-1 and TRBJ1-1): KAGVTQTPRYLIKTRGQQVTLSCSPISGHRSVSWYQQTPGQGLQFLFEYFSETQRNKGNFPGRFSGRQFSNSRSEMNVSTLELGDSALYLCASSRGQGGSTEAFFGQGTRLTVV.

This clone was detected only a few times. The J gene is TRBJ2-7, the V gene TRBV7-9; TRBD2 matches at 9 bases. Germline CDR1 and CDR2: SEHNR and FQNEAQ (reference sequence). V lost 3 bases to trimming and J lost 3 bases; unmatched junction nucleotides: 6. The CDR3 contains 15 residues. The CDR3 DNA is TGTGCCAGCAGCTTTATAGCTAGCGGGGTCTACGAGCAGTACTTC. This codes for CASSFIASGVYEQYF.

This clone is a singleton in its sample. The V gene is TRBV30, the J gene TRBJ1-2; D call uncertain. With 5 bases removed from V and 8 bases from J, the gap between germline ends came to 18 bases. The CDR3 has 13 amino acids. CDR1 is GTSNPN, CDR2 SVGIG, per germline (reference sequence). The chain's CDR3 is CAWAAQSSRGYTF. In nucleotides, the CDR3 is TGTGCCTGGGCCGCCCAGTCCTCTAGAGGCTACACCTTC.

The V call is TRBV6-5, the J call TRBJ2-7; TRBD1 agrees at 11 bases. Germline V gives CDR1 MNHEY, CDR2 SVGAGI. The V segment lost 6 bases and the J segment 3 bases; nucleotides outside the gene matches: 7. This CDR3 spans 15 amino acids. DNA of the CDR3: TGTGCCAGCAGCCTCGGGACAGGGGGGGGCTACGAGCAGTACTTC. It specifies CASSLGTGGGYEQYF.

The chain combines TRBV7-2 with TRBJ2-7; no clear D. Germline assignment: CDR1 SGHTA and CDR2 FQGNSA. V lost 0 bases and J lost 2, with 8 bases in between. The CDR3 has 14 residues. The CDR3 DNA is TGTGCCAGCAGCTTAGCGGGCGCTCCCTACGAGCAGTACTTC. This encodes CASSLAGAPYEQYF.

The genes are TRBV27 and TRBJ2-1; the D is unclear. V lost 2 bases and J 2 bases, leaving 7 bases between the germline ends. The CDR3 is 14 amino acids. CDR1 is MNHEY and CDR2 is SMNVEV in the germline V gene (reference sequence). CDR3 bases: TGTGCCAGCAGTTTACTGGGCACCTACAATGAGCAGTTCTTC. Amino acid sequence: CASSLLGTYNEQFF.

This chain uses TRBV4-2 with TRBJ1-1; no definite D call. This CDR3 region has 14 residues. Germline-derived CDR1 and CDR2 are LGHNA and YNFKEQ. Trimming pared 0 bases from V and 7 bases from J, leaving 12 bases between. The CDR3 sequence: CASSQDPRVDEAFF. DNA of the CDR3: TGTGCCAGCAGCCAAGATCCGAGAGTCGATGAAGCTTTCTTT.